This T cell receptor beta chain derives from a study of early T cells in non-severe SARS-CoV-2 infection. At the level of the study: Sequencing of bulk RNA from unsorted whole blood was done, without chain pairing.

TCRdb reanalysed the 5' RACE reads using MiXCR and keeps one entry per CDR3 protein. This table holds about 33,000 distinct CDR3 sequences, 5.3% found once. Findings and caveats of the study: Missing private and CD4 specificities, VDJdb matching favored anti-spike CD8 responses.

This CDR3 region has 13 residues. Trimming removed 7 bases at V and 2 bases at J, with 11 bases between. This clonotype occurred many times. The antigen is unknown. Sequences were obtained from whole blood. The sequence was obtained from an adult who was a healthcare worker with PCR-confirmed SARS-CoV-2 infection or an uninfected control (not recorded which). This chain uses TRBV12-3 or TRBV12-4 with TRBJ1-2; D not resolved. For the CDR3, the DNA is TGTGCCAGCACCCGAACTCGAAACTATGGCTACACCTTC. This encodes CASTRTRNYGYTF.